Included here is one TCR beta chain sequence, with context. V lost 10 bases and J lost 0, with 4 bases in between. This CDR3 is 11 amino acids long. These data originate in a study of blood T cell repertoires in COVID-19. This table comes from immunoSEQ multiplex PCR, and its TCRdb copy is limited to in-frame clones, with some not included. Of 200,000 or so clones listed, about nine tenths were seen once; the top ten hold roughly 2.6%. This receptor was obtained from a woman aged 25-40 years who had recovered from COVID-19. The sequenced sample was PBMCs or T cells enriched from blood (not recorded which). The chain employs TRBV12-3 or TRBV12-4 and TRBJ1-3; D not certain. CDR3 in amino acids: CAIFSGNTIYF. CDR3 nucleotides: TGTGCCATCTTCTCTGGAAACACCATATATTTT.